This entry describes one TCR beta chain. As yet, its antigen is unknown. The V gene lost 8 bases and the J gene lost 1 base, with 19 bases spanning the gap. This CDR3 comprises 15 residues. Germline CDR1 is SQVTM and CDR2 is ANQGSEA. Researchers tagged individual cDNA molecules with unique molecular identifiers. TCRdb reprocessed the 5' RACE reads via MiXCR and lists one record per CDR3 protein. The sample shows around 57,000 distinct CDR3 sequences, under 15% of them seen only once. The source of the sample is a study of early T cells in non-severe SARS-CoV-2 infection. At the level of the study: Sequencing used unsorted whole-blood bulk RNA, so chains lack pairing.

Study conclusions and caveats: Clonotype matching in VDJdb favored anti-spike CD8 responses and did not capture private and CD4 specificities.

This TCR was recovered from an adult who was a healthcare worker with PCR-confirmed SARS-CoV-2 infection or an uninfected control (not recorded which). The rearrangement joins TRBV29-1 to TRBJ2-3, with D perhaps TRBD2 (6 bases). What was sequenced was whole blood. For the CDR3, the DNA is TGCAGCACAAACCCGAGGGGACTCGGCACAGATACGCAGTATTTT. This codes for CSTNPRGLGTDTQYF.